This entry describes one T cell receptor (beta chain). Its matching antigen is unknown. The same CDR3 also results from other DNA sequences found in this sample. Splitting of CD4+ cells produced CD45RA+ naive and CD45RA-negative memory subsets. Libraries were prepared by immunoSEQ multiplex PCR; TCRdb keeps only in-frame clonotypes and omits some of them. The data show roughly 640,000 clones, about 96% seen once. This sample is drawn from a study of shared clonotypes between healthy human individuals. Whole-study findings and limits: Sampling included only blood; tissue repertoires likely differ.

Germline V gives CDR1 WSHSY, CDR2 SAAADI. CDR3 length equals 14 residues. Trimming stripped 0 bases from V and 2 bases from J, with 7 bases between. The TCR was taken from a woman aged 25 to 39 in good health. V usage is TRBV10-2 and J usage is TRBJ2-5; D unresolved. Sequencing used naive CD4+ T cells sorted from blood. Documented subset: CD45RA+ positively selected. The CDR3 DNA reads TGCGCCAGCAGTGAGTCGCCCGGACAAGAGACCCAGTACTTC. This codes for CASSESPGQETQYF.